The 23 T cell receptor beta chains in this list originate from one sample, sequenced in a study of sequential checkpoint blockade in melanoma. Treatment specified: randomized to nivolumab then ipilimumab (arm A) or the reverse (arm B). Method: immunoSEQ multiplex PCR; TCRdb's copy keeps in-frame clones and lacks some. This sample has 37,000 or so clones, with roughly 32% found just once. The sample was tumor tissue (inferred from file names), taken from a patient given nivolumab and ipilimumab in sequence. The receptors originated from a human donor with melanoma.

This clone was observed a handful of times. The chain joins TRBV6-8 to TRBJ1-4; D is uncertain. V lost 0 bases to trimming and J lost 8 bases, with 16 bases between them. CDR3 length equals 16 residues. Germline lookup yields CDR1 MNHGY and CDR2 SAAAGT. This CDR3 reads CASSYSSRTEGEKLFF. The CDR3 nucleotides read TGTGCCAGCAGTTACTCTAGCCGGACGGAGGGCGAAAAACTGTTTTTT.

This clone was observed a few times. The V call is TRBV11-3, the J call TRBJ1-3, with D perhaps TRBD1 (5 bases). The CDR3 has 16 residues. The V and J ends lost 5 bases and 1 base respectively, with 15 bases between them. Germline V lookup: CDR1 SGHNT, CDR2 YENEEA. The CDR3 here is CASSRPREGSGNTIYF. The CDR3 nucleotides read TGTGCCAGCAGCCGTCCCAGGGAAGGGTCTGGAAACACCATATATTTT.

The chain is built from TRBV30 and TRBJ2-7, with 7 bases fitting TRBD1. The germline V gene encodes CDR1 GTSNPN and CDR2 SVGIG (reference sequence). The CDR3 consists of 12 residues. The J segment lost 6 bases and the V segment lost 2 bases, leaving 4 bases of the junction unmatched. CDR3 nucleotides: TGTGCCTGGAGTCTGGGGGACAGCGAGCAGTACTTC. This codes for CAWSLGDSEQYF.

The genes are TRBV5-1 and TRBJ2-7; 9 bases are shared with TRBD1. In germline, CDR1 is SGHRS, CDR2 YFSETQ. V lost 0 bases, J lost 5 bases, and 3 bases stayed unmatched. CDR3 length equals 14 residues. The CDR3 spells CASSLGDRVDEQYF. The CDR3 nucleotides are TGCGCCAGCAGCTTGGGGGACAGGGTGGACGAGCAGTACTTC. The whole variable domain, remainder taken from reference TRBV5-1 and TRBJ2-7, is KAGVTQTPRYLIKTRGQQVTLSCSPISGHRSVSWYQQTPGQGLQFLFEYFSETQRNKGNFPGRFSGRQFSNSRSEMNVSTLELGDSALYLCASSLGDRVDEQYFGPGTRLTVT.

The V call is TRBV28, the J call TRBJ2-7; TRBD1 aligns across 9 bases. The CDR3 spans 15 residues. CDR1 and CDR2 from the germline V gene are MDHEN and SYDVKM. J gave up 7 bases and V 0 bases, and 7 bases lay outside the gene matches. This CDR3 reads CASSLWGTGNYEQYF. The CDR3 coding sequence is TGTGCCAGCAGTTTATGGGGGACAGGGAACTATGAGCAGTACTTC.

CDR3 in DNA: TGCGCCAGCAGCCCGGGACTAGCAACCATCACAGATACGCAGTATTTT. This codes for CASSPGLATITDTQYF. The rearrangement links TRBV5-1 to TRBJ2-3; TRBD2 matches 9 bases. The J segment lost 2 bases and the V segment lost 4 bases, leaving 8 bases of the junction unmatched. The length of the CDR3 is 16 residues. Germline V gene lookup returns CDR1 SGHRS and CDR2 YFSETQ.

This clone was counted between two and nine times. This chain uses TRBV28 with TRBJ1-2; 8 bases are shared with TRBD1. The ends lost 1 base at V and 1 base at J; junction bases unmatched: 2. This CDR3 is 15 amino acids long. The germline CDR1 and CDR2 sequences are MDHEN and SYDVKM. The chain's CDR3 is CASSLFTGGNYGYTF. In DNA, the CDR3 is TGTGCCAGCAGTTTATTTACAGGGGGTAACTATGGCTACACCTTC.

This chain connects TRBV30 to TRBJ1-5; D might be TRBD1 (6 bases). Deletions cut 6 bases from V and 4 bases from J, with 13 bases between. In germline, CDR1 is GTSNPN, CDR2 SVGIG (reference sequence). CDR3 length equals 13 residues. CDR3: CACQRGTNQPQHF. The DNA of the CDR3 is TGTGCCTGTCAGAGGGGGACTAATCAGCCCCAGCATTTT.

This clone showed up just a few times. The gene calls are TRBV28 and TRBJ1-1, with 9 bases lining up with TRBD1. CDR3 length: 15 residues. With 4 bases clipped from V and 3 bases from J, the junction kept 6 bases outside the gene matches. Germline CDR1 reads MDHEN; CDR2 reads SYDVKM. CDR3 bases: TGTGCCAGCAGTTCCCGGACAGGGGCGTACACTGAAGCTTTCTTT. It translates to CASSSRTGAYTEAFF. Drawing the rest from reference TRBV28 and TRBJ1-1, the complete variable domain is DVKVTQSSRYLVKRTGEKVFLECVQDMDHENMFWYRQDPGLGLRLIYFSYDVKMKEKGDIPEGYSVSREKKERFSLILESASTNQTSMYLCASSSRTGAYTEAFFGQGTRLTVV.

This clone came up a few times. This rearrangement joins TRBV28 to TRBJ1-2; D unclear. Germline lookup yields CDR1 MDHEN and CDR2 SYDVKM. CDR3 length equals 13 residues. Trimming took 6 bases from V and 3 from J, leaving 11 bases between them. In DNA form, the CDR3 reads TGTGCCAGCAGCTCGGACGGGGACTATGGCTACACCTTC. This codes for CASSSDGDYGYTF.

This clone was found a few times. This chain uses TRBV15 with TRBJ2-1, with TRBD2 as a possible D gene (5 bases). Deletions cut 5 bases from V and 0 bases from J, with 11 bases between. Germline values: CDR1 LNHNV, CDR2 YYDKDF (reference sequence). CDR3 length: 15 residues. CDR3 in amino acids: CATSRSGFSYNEQFF. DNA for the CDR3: TGTGCCACCAGCCGTTCGGGGTTCTCCTACAATGAGCAGTTCTTC.

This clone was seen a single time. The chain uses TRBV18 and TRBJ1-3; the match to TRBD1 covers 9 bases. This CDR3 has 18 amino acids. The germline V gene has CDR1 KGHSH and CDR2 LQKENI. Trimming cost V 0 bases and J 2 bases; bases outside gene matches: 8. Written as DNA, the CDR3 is TGTGCCAGCTCACCACCGGGACAGGGTAATTGGGCTGGAAACACCATATATTTT. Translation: CASSPPGQGNWAGNTIYF. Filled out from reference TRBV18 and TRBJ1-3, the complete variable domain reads NAGVMQNPRHLVRRRGQEARLRCSPMKGHSHVYWYRQLPEEGLKFMVYLQKENIIDESGMPKERFSAEFPKEGPSILRIQQVVRGDSAAYFCASSPPGQGNWAGNTIYFGEGSWLTVV.

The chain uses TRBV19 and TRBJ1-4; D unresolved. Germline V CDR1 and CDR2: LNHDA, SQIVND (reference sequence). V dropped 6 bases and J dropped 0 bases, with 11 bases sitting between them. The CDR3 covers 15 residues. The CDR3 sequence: CASRPPGATNEKLFF. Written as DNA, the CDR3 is TGTGCCAGTAGACCCCCCGGGGCAACTAATGAAAAACTGTTTTTT.

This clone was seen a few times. The CDR3 DNA is TGTGCCAGCAGTTTACCGGGACAGGGTGTAAAACTGTTTTTT. Its translation is CASSLPGQGVKLFF. The chain recombines TRBV28 with TRBJ1-4; 9 bases agree with TRBD1. The CDR3 loop spans 14 amino acids. V shed 2 bases and J 10 bases; nucleotides not matched to a gene: 5. Germline CDR1 and CDR2: MDHEN and SYDVKM. Complete variable domain (other parts from reference TRBV28 and TRBJ1-4): DVKVTQSSRYLVKRTGEKVFLECVQDMDHENMFWYRQDPGLGLRLIYFSYDVKMKEKGDIPEGYSVSREKKERFSLILESASTNQTSMYLCASSLPGQGVKLFFGSGTQLSVL.

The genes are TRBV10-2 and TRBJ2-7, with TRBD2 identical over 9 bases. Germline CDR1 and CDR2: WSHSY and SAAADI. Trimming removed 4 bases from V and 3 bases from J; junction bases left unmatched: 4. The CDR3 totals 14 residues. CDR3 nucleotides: TGCGCCAGCAGTGCTGGACTAGCGCGCTACGAGCAGTACTTC. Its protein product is CASSAGLARYEQYF.

CDR3 in amino acids: CASSVLGDSPLHF. Here the CDR3 DNA reads TGTGCCAGCAGCGTCTTGGGCGACTCACCCCTCCACTTT. The rearrangement uses TRBV9 and TRBJ1-6; D is ambiguous. The length of the CDR3 is 13 residues. Germline CDR1 SGDLS, CDR2 YYNGEE. V lost 2 bases and J 10 bases, leaving 10 bases between the germline ends.

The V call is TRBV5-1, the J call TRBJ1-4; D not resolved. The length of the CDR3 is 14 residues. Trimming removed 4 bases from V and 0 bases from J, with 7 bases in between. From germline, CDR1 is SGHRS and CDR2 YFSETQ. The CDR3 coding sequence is TGCGCCAGCAGCGTCGGTCCAACTAATGAAAAACTGTTTTTT. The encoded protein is CASSVGPTNEKLFF.

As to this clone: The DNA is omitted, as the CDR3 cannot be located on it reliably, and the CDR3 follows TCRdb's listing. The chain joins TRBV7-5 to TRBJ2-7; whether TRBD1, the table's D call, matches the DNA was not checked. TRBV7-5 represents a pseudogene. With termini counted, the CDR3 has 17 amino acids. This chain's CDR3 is CASSFWAYGTGAHEQYF.

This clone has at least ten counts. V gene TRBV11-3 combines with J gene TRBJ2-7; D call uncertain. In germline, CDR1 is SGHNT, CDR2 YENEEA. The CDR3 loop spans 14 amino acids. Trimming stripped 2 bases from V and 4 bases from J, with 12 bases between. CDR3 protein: CASSLTAPNYEQYF. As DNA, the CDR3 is TGTGCCAGCAGCTTAACGGCCCCTAATTACGAGCAGTACTTC. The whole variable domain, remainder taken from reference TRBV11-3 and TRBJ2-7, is EAGVVQSPRYKIIEKKQPVAFWCNPISGHNTLYWYLQNLGQGPELLIRYENEEAVDDSQLPKDRFSAERLKGVDSTLKIQPAELGDSAVYLCASSLTAPNYEQYFGPGTRLTVT.

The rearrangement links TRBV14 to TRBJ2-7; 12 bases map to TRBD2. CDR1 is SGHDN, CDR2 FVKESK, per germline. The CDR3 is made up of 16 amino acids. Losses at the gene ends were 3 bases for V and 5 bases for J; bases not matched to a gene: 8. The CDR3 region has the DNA TGTGCCAGCAGCCAGCTGACTAGCGGGAGCACCCACGAGCAGTACTTC. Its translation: CASSQLTSGSTHEQYF.

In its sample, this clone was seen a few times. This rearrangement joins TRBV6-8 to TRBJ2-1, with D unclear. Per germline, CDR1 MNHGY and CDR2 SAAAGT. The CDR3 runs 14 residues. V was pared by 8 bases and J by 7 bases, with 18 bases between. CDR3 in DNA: TGTGCCAGCCAAACTCACCGAATGACGAATGAGCAGTTCTTC. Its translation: CASQTHRMTNEQFF.

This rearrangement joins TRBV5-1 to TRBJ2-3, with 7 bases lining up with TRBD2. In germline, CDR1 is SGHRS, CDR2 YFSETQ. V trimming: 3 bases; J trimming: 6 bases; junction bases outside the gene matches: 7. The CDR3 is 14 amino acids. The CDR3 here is CASSSGLGGDTQYF. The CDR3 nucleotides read TGCGCCAGCAGCTCTGGACTAGGAGGGGATACGCAGTATTTT.

CDR3 amino acids: CASSLERTMYNEQFF. The CDR3 nucleotides read TGTGCCAGCAGCTTGGAGAGGACTATGTACAATGAGCAGTTCTTC. The chain combines TRBV11-3 with TRBJ2-1; TRBD2 might be the D (6 bases). The V end lost 3 bases, the J end lost 4 bases, and 13 bases lay between the germline ends. This CDR3 has 15 residues. Per germline, CDR1 SGHNT and CDR2 YENEEA.